This entry lists 8 T cell receptor beta chains sequenced from one sample in a study of T cell repertoires in cytomegalovirus infection. TCRdb passed the reads through MiXCR, listing each CDR3 protein once. The table lists over 450,000 distinct CDR3 sequences, approximately 11% of them singletons, with about a tenth in the top ten. Sequencing was carried out using PBMCs. These TCRs come from a human donor in good health (CMV status not recorded). Some clones in this sample may be carry-over from other donors' samples.

This clonotype came up a few times. This chain connects TRBV29-1 to TRBJ1-1; tentatively, D is TRBD1 (5 bases). V was shortened by 7 bases and J by 3 bases, with 15 bases between the two germline ends. CDR1 SQVTM and CDR2 ANQGSEA come from the germline V gene. The CDR3 contains 13 residues. In DNA, the CDR3 is TGCAGCGGGGGCAGGGAGACGCACACTGAAGCTTTCTTT. Residues: CSGGRETHTEAFF.

This clonotype has at least ten counts. CDR3 amino acids: CASTPLTGTRNEQFF. DNA of the CDR3: TGCGCCAGCACCCCCCTCACGGGGACTAGGAATGAGCAGTTCTTC. This chain links TRBV5-1 with TRBJ2-1, with 8 bases fitting TRBD2. V dropped 6 bases and J dropped 7; count of bases not matched to a gene: 12. CDR1 is SGHRS and CDR2 is YFSETQ in the germline V gene. The CDR3 is 15 amino acids.

At least ten counts were recorded for this clonotype. V usage is TRBV7-8 and J usage is TRBJ2-5; D unresolved. The CDR3 totals 14 residues. Germline V lookup: CDR1 SGHVS, CDR2 FQNEAQ. Between the trimmed V and J ends, which lost 5 bases and 3 bases, there was a span of 13 bases. CDR3 nucleotides: TGTGCCAGCAGCCATCCGGACGGCGAAGAGACCCAGTACTTC. Protein sequence: CASSHPDGEETQYF.

This sequence joins TRBV30 and TRBJ1-5; D is unresolved. The V end lost 3 bases, the J end lost 5 bases, and 11 bases lay between the germline ends. The length of the CDR3 is 13 residues. Germline CDR1 GTSNPN, CDR2 SVGIG (reference sequence). The DNA of the CDR3 is TGTGCCTGGAGGTTCGGGGAGGATCAGCCCCAGCATTTT. The encoded protein is CAWRFGEDQPQHF.

Many counts were recorded for this clonotype. The chain employs TRBV27 and TRBJ1-4; a weak D match, TRBD1 (5 bases). The V gene lost 7 bases and the J gene lost 7 bases, with 16 bases spanning the gap. The CDR3 spans 14 residues. Germline V gene sequence: CDR1 MNHEY, CDR2 SMNVEV (reference sequence). The CDR3 DNA sequence: TGTGCCAGCACCCTTTCTCCGGGGCGTGAAAAACTGTTTTTT. Protein sequence: CASTLSPGREKLFF.

This clonotype showed up many times. J is TRBJ1-5 and V is TRBV12-3 or TRBV12-4; TRBD1 aligns across 9 bases. V trimming: 1 base; J trimming: 6 bases; junction bases outside the gene matches: 10. The CDR3 is made up of 17 amino acids. CDR3 residues: CASSLGSHRGRRQPQHF. The CDR3 DNA follows: TGTGCCAGCAGTTTAGGTTCCCACAGGGGGCGGCGTCAGCCCCAGCATTTT.

This clonotype was recorded at least ten times. The chain is built from TRBV15 and TRBJ2-1; D possibly corresponds to TRBD2 (6 bases). Trimming shortened V by 10 bases and J by 4 bases, and 11 bases separated the two germline ends. Per germline, CDR1 LNHNV and CDR2 YYDKDF (reference sequence). The CDR3 sequence is 12 residues long. The CDR3 loop reads CAILTSYNEQFF. CDR3 coding DNA: TGTGCCATCCTGACTAGTTACAATGAGCAGTTCTTC. Full variable domain (missing parts from reference TRBV15 and TRBJ2-1): DAMVIQNPRYQVTQFGKPVTLSCSQTLNHNVMYWYQQKSSQAPKLLFHYYDKDFNNEADTPDNFQSRRPNTSFCFLDIRSPGLGDTAMYLCAILTSYNEQFFGPGTRLTVL.

This clonotype occurred many times. The genes are TRBV7-8 and TRBJ1-1; unclear D gene. The CDR3 is 12 amino acids. Trimming pared 3 bases from V and 3 bases from J, leaving 5 bases between. Germline CDR1 reads SGHVS; CDR2 reads FQNEAQ. The DNA for the CDR3 is TGTGCCAGCAGCTTTGCGGACACTGAAGCTTTCTTT. This encodes CASSFADTEAFF.